This is a list of T cell receptor beta chains from one sample in a study of post-analysis software for immune sequencing data. TCRdb reprocessed the PCR reads with MiXCR, giving one entry per CDR3 protein. The repertoire consists of about 200,000 distinct CDR3 sequences, with 25% to 30% occurring once and the leading ten covering 3.4%. Sequenced sample: blood. Receptors were obtained from a girl aged 2-17 years with multiple sclerosis. Both conserved end residues are part of each CDR3. Fields, in order: D gene, J gene, clone size, V gene, CDR3 protein, CDR3 DNA. A D gene is named only where the DNA matches it firmly. Some rows have no size entry. The others give once, few or many, or a class for an expanded clone.

d_gene: NA; j_gene: TRBJ1-1; abundance: few; v_gene: TRBV11-2; CDR3aa: CASSQKQGPKNTEAFF; CDR3nt: TGTGCCAGCAGTCAGAAACAGGGTCCGAAGAACACTGAAGCTTTCTTT
d_gene: NA; j_gene: TRBJ1-1; abundance: NA; v_gene: TRBV5-1; CDR3aa: CASRDGTEAFF; CDR3nt: TGCGCCTCCCGAGACGGCACTGAAGCTTTCTTT
d_gene: NA; j_gene: TRBJ2-2; abundance: NA; v_gene: TRBV21-1; CDR3aa: CASSKGRTGDSGELFF; CDR3nt: TGTGCCAGCAGCAAAGGGAGGACAGGGGATAGCGGGGAGCTGTTTTTT
d_gene: NA; j_gene: TRBJ2-1; abundance: NA; v_gene: TRBV10-3; CDR3aa: CAVRRVLGHSEQFF; CDR3nt: TGTGCCGTCAGGAGGGTCCTGGGCCACAGTGAGCAGTTCTTC
d_gene: NA; j_gene: TRBJ2-1; abundance: few; v_gene: TRBV19; CDR3aa: CASSIPGGRLSSSYNEQFF; CDR3nt: TGTGCCAGTAGTATCCCCGGGGGGCGTCTATCCAGCTCCTACAATGAGCAGTTCTTC
d_gene: NA; j_gene: TRBJ2-7; abundance: many; v_gene: TRBV24-1; CDR3aa: CATSDLRDSTYEQYF; CDR3nt: TGTGCCACCAGTGATCTCCGGGACTCGACCTACGAGCAGTACTTC
d_gene: TRBD1; j_gene: TRBJ1-2; abundance: many; v_gene: TRBV5-1; CDR3aa: CASSKGDRGGYTF; CDR3nt: TGCGCCAGCAGCAAGGGGGACAGGGGCGGCTACACCTTC
d_gene: TRBD1; j_gene: TRBJ1-4; abundance: NA; v_gene: TRBV5-1; CDR3aa: CASSLRTGIFEKLFF; CDR3nt: TGCGCCAGCAGCCTTCGGACAGGGATTTTCGAAAAACTGTTTTTT
d_gene: NA; j_gene: TRBJ2-7; abundance: few; v_gene: TRBV20-1; CDR3aa: CSALKGSRYNEQYF; CDR3nt: TGCAGTGCTCTCAAGGGGTCTCGCTACAATGAGCAGTACTTC
d_gene: TRBD1; j_gene: TRBJ1-2; abundance: many; v_gene: TRBV20-1; CDR3aa: CSALGQGRYGYTF; CDR3nt: TGCAGTGCTCTCGGACAGGGCAGATATGGCTACACCTTC
d_gene: NA; j_gene: TRBJ1-5; abundance: few; v_gene: TRBV24-1; CDR3aa: CATSDPGSSKPQHF; CDR3nt: TGTGCCACCAGTGACCCGGGATCTTCCAAGCCCCAGCATTTT
d_gene: TRBD2; j_gene: TRBJ2-1; abundance: few; v_gene: TRBV28; CDR3aa: CASSFDASGPRSHNEQFF; CDR3nt: TGTGCCAGCAGTTTTGACGCTAGCGGGCCGCGCTCCCACAATGAGCAGTTCTTC
d_gene: NA; j_gene: TRBJ1-2; abundance: few; v_gene: TRBV7-3; CDR3aa: CASSLTGLNYGYTF; CDR3nt: TGTGCCAGCAGCTTAACAGGGTTGAACTATGGCTACACCTTC
d_gene: NA; j_gene: TRBJ1-5; abundance: NA; v_gene: TRBV2; CDR3aa: CASSGRGGRVVQPQHF; CDR3nt: TGTGCCAGCAGTGGACGAGGGGGGAGGGTAGTTCAGCCCCAGCATTTT
d_gene: NA; j_gene: TRBJ2-1; abundance: NA; v_gene: TRBV12-3/TRBV12-4; CDR3aa: CASRGTTKLQFF; CDR3nt: TGTGCCAGCAGGGGGACCACCAAACTGCAGTTCTTC
d_gene: NA; j_gene: TRBJ2-5; abundance: once; v_gene: TRBV5-1; CDR3aa: CASSPTGTTSGEQYF; CDR3nt: TGCGCCAGCAGCCCCACCGGGACGACCTCCGGGGAGCAGTACTTC
d_gene: TRBD1; j_gene: TRBJ2-7; abundance: few; v_gene: TRBV20-1; CDR3aa: CSAGGQDYEQYF; CDR3nt: TGCAGTGCTGGAGGACAGGACTACGAGCAGTACTTC
d_gene: NA; j_gene: TRBJ2-1; abundance: NA; v_gene: TRBV7-2; CDR3aa: CAGSRSRNEQFF; CDR3nt: TGTGCCGGCAGCCGAAGTAGGAATGAGCAGTTCTTC
d_gene: TRBD1; j_gene: TRBJ1-1; abundance: many; v_gene: TRBV6-6; CDR3aa: CASRRRQGVGTEAFF; CDR3nt: TGTGCCAGCAGGCGACGACAGGGGGTGGGCACTGAAGCTTTCTTT
d_gene: TRBD1; j_gene: TRBJ1-5; abundance: NA; v_gene: TRBV7-9; CDR3aa: CASSLGGGQGHQPQHF; CDR3nt: TGTGCCAGCAGCTTAGGGGGGGGACAGGGCCATCAGCCCCAGCATTTT
d_gene: NA; j_gene: TRBJ2-1; abundance: many; v_gene: TRBV28; CDR3aa: CASRTEPYNEQFF; CDR3nt: TGTGCCAGCAGGACGGAGCCCTACAATGAGCAGTTCTTC